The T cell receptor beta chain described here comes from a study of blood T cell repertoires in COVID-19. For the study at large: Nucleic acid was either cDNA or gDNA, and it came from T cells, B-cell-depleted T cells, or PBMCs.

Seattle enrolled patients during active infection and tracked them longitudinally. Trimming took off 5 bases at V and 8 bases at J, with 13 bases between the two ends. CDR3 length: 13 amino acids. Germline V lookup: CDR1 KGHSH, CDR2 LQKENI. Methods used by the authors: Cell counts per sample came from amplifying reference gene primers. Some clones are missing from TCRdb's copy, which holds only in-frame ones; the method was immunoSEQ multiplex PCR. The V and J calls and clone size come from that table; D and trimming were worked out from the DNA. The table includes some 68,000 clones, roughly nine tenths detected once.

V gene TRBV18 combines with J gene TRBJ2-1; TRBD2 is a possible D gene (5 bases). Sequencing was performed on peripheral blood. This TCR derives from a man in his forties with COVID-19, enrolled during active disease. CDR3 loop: CASSFGEGDEQFF. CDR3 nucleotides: TGTGCCAGCTCATTTGGTGAGGGCGATGAGCAGTTCTTC.